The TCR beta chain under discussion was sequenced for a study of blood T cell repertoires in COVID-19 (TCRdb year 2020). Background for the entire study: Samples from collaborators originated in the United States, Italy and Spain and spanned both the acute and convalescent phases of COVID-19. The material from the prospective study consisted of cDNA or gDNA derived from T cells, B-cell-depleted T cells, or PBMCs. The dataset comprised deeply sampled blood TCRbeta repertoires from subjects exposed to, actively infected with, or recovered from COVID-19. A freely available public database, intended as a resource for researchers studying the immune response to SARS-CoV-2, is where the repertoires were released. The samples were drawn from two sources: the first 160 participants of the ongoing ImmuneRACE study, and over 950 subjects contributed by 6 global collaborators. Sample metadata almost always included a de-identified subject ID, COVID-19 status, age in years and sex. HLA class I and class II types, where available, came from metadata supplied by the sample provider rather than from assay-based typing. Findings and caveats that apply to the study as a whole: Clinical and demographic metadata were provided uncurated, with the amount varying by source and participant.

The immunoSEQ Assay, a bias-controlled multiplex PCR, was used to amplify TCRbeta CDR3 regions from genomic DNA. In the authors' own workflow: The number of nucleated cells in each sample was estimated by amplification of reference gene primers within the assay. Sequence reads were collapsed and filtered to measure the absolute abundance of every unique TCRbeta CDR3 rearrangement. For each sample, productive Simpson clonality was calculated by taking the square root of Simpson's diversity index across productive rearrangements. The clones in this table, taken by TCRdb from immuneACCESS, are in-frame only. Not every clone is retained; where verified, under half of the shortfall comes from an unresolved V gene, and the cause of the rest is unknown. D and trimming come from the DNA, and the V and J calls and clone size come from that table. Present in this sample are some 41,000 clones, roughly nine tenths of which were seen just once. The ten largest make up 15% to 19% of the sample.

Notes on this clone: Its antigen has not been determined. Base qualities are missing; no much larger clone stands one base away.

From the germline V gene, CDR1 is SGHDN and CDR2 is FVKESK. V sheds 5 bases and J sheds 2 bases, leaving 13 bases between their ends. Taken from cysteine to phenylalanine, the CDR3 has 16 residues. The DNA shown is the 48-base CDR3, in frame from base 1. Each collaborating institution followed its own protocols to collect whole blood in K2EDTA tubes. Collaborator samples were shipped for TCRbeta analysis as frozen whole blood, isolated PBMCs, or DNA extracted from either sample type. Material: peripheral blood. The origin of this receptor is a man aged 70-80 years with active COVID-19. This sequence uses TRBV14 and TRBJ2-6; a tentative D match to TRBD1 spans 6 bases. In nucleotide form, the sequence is TGTGCCAGCAGCGACTACAGGGTGCCTGGGGCCAACGTCCTGACTTTC. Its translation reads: CASSDYRVPGANVLTF.